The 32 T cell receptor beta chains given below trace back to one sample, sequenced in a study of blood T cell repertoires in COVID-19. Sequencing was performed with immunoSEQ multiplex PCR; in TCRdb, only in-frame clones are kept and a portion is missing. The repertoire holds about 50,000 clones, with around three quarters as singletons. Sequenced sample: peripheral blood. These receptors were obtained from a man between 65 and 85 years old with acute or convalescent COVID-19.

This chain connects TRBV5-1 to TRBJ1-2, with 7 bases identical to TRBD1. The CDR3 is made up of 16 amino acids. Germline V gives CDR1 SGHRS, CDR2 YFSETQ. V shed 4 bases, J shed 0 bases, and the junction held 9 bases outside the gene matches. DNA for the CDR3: TGCGCCAGCAGCCGGACCGGACAGGAAACTAACTATGGCTACACCTTC. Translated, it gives CASSRTGQETNYGYTF.

The CDR3 sequence is CASSFSSGGNNEQFF. DNA of the CDR3: TGTGCCAGCAGCTTCTCTAGCGGGGGGAACAATGAGCAGTTCTTC. The chain employs TRBV7-3 and TRBJ2-1; 11 bases line up with TRBD2. Germline lookup yields CDR1 SGHTA and CDR2 FQGTGA. The CDR3 runs 15 residues. V lost 3 bases to trimming and J lost 5 bases; unmatched junction nucleotides: 3.

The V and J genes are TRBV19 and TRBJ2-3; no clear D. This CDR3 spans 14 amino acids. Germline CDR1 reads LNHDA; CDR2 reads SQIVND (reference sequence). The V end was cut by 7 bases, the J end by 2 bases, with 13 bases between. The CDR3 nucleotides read TGTGCCAGTAAGGCAGGAATTACCACAGATACGCAGTATTTT. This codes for CASKAGITTDTQYF.

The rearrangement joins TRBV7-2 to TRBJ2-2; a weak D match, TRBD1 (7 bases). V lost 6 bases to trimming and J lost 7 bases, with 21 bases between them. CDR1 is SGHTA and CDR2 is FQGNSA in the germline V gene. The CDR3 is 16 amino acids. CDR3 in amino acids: CASSSPGGLANGELFF. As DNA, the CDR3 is TGTGCCAGCAGTTCCCCAGGGGGGCTAGCGAACGGGGAGCTGTTTTTT.

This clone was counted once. The CDR3 DNA follows: TGTGCCAGCAGCCCGAATGTTGGCGGACAGCCCCAGCATTTT. Protein: CASSPNVGGQPQHF. This chain links TRBV5-4 with TRBJ1-5; D is unresolved. The CDR3 has 14 residues. V was trimmed by 4 bases and J by 7 bases, leaving 15 bases between them. Germline V CDR1 and CDR2: SGHNT, YYREEE (reference sequence).

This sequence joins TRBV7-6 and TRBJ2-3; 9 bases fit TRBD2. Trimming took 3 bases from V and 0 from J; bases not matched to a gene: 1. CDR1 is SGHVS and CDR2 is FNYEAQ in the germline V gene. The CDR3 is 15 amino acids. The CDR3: CASSFSGGSTDTQYF. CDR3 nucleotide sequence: TGTGCCAGCAGCTTTAGCGGGGGTAGCACAGATACGCAGTATTTT.

CDR3 residues: CAIRSTGGEYGYTF. CDR3 DNA sequence: TGTGCCATCAGGTCGACAGGGGGGGAGTATGGCTACACCTTC. V is TRBV10-3 and J is TRBJ1-2; 9 positions match TRBD1. Germline trimming cut 6 bases from V and 5 bases from J; bases unmatched to any gene: 7. CDR1 is ENHRY and CDR2 is SYGVKD in the germline V gene. The length of the CDR3 is 14 residues.

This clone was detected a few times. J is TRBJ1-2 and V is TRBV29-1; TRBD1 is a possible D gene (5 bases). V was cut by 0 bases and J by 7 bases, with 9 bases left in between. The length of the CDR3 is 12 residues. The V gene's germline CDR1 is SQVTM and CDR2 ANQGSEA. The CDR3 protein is CSVEDVGVGYTF. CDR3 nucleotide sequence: TGCAGCGTTGAAGATGTAGGGGTTGGCTACACCTTC.

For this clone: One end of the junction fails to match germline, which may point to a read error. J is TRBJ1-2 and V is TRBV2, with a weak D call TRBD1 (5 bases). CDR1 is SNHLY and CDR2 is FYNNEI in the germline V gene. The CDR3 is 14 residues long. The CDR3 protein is CASREETDGNGYTF. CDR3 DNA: TGTGCCAGCAGGGAAGAGACAGATGGGAATGGCTACACCTTC.

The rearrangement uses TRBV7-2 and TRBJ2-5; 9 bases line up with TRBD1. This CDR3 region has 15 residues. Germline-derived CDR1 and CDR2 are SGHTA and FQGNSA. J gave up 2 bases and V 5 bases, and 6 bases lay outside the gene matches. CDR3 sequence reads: CASSVTGQGQETQYF. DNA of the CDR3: TGTGCCAGCAGCGTAACGGGACAGGGACAAGAGACCCAGTACTTC.

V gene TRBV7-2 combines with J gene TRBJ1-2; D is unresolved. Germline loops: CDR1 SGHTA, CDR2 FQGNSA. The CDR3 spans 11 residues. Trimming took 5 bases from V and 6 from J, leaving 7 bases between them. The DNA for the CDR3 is TGTGCCAGCAGCCGCGGCGATGGCTACACCTTC. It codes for CASSRGDGYTF.

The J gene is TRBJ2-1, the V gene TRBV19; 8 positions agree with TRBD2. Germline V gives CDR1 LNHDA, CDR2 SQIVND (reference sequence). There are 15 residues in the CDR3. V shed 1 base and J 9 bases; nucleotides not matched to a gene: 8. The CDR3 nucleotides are TGTGCCAGTAGTATAGTGGGGACTAGTCCCGGTGAGCAGTTCTTC. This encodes CASSIVGTSPGEQFF. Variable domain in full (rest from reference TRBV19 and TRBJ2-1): DGGITQSPKYLFRKEGQNVTLSCEQNLNHDAMYWYRQDPGQGLRLIYYSQIVNDFQKGDIAEGYSVSREKKESFPLTVTSAQKNPTAFYLCASSIVGTSPGEQFFGPGTRLTVL.

The CDR3 spells CASSLSSEEYF. CDR3 nucleotides: TGTGCCAGCAGCCTTTCCTCGGAGGAGTACTTC. The chain has TRBV2 and TRBJ2-7; possible D gene TRBD2, 5 bases. Trimming cost V 6 bases and J 11 bases, with 14 bases left between them. The CDR3 contains 11 residues. Germline V gene data show CDR1 as SNHLY and CDR2 as FYNNEI.

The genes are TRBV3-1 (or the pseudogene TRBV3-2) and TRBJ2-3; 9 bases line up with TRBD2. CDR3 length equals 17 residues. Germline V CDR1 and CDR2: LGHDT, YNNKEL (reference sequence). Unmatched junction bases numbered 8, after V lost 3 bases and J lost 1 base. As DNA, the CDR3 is TGTGCCAGCAGCCAGGGGGCGGCTAGCGGGGGCACAGATACGCAGTATTTT. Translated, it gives CASSQGAASGGTDTQYF.

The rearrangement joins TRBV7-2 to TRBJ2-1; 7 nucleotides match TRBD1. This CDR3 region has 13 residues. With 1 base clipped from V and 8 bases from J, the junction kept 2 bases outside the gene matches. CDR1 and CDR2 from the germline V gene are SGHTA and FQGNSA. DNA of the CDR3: TGTGCCAGCAGCTTAGGGCAGGGGGATGAGCAGTTCTTC. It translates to CASSLGQGDEQFF.

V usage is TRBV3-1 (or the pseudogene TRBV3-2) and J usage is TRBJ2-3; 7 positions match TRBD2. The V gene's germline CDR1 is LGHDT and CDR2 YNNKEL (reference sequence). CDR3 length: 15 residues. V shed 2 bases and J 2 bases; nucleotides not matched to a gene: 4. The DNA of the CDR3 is TGTGCCAGCAGCCAATGGGGGGGGAACACAGATACGCAGTATTTT. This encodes CASSQWGGNTDTQYF.

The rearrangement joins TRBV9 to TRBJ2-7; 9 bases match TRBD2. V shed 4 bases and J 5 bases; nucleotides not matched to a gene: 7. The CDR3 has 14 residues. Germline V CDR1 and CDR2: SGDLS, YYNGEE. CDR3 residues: CASSPPGLADEQYF. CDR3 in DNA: TGTGCCAGCAGCCCTCCGGGACTAGCAGACGAGCAGTACTTC.

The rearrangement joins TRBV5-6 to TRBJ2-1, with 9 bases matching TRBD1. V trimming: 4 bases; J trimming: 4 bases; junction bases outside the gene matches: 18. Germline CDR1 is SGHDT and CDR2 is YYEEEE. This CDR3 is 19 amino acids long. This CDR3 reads CASSTEQGAVLGVYNEQFF. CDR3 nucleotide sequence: TGTGCCAGCAGCACTGAACAGGGGGCGGTCCTCGGGGTTTACAATGAGCAGTTCTTC.

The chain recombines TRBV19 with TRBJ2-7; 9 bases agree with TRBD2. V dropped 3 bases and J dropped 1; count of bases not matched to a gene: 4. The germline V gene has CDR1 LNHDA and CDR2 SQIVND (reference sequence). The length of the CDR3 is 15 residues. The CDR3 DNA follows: TGTGCCAGTAGTATGGCGGGGGGGGAATCCTACGAGCAGTACTTC. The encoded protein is CASSMAGGESYEQYF.

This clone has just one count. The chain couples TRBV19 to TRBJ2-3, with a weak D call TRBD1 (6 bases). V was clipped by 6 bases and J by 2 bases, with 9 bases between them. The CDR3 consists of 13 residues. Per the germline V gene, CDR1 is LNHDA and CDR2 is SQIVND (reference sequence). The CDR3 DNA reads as TGTGCCAGTAGAGGACAGAACACAGATACGCAGTATTTT. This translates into CASRGQNTDTQYF.

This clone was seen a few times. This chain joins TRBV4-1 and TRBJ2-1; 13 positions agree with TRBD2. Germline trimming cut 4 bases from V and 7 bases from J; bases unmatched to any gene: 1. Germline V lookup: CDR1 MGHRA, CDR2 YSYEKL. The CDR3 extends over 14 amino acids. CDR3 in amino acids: CASSPGLAGNEQFF. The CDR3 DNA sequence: TGCGCCAGCAGCCCGGGACTAGCGGGAAATGAGCAGTTCTTC.

The CDR3 sequence is CAWSRQGAPPNYGYTF. Here the CDR3 DNA reads TGTGCCTGGAGTCGACAGGGGGCCCCCCCGAACTATGGCTACACCTTC. The chain has TRBV30 and TRBJ1-2; 10 bases line up with TRBD1. The CDR3 is 16 residues long. Germline assignment: CDR1 GTSNPN and CDR2 SVGIG (reference sequence). V dropped 2 bases and J dropped 2; count of bases not matched to a gene: 8.

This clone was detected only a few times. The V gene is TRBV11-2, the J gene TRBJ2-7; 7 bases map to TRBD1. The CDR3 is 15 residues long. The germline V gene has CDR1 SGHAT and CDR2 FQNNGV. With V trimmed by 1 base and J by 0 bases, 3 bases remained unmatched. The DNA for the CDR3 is TGTGCCAGCAGCTTAGTTGCAGGGGGCTCCTACGAGCAGTACTTC. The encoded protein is CASSLVAGGSYEQYF.

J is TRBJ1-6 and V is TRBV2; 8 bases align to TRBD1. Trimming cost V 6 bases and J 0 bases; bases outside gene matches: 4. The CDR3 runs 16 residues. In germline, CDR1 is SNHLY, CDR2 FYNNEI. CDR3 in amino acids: CASRWDRSSYNSPLHF. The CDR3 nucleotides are TGTGCCAGCAGATGGGACAGGAGCTCCTATAATTCACCCCTCCACTTT. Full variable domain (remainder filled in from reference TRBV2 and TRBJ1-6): EPEVTQTPSHQVTQMGQEVILRCVPISNHLYFYWYRQILGQKVEFLVSFYNNEISEKSEIFDDQFSVERPDGSNFTLKIRSTKLEDSAMYFCASRWDRSSYNSPLHFGNGTRLTVT.

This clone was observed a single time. CDR3 amino acids: CASSETTNYGYTF. The CDR3 DNA reads as TGTGCCAGCAGTGAAACTACTAACTATGGCTACACCTTC. The chain carries TRBV6-1 and TRBJ1-2; D is ambiguous. V lost 2 bases and J 0 bases, leaving 4 bases between the germline ends. Germline CDR1 MNHNS, CDR2 SASEGT. The CDR3 loop spans 13 amino acids.

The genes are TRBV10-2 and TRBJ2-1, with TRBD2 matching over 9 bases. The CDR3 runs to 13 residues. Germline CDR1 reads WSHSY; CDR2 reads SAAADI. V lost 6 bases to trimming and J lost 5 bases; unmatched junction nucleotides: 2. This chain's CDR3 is CASRRLADNEQFF. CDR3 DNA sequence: TGCGCCAGCAGGAGACTAGCGGACAATGAGCAGTTCTTC.

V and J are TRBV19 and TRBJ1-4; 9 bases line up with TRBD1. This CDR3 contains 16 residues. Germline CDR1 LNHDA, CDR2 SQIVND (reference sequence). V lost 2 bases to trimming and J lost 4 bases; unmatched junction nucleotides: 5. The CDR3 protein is CASSITPTGGNEKLFF. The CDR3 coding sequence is TGTGCCAGTAGTATAACCCCGACAGGGGGTAATGAAAAACTGTTTTTT.

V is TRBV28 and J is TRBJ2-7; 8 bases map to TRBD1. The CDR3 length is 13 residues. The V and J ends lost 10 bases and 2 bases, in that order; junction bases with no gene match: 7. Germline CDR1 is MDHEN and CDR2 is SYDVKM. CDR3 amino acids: CATTTGVAYEQYF. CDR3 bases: TGTGCCACCACGACAGGGGTGGCCTACGAGCAGTACTTC. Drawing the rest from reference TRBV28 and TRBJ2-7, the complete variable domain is DVKVTQSSRYLVKRTGEKVFLECVQDMDHENMFWYRQDPGLGLRLIYFSYDVKMKEKGDIPEGYSVSREKKERFSLILESASTNQTSMYLCATTTGVAYEQYFGPGTRLTVT.

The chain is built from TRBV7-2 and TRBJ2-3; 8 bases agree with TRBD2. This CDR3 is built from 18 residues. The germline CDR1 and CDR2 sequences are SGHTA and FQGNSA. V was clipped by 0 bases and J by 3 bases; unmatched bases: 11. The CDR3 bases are TGTGCCAGCAGCTTAGCCCCCTTAGCGGGGTCCATTACAGATACGCAGTATTTT. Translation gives CASSLAPLAGSITDTQYF.

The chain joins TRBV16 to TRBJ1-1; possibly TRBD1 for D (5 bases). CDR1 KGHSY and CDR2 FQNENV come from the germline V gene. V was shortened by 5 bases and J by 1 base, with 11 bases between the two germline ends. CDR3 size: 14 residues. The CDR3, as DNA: TGTGCCAGCAGCGTAAGGGGAGGGAACACTGAAGCTTTCTTT. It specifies CASSVRGGNTEAFF.

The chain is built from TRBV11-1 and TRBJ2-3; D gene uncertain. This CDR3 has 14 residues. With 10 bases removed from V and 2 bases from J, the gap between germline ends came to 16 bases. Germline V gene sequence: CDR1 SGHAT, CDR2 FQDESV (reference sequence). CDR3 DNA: TGTGCCACCCGCAAAGGCCAGGCCACAGATACGCAGTATTTT. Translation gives CATRKGQATDTQYF.

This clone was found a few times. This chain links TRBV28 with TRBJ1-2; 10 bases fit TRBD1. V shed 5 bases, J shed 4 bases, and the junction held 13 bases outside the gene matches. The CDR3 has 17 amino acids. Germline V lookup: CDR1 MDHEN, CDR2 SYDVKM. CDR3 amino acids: CASSTYGQGEGVYGYTF. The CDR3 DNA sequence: TGTGCCAGCAGTACTTACGGACAGGGGGAAGGAGTCTATGGCTACACCTTC.